Shown below are 14 T cell receptor beta chains from a single sample sequenced in a study of T cell repertoires in cytomegalovirus infection. Each CDR3 protein gets one entry after TCRdb re-called the reads with MiXCR. The sample has 200,000 to 250,000 distinct CDR3 sequences; roughly 20% are singletons. Input material: CD8+ T cells from PBMCs. These receptors were collected from a human donor in good health (CMV status not recorded). Some clones in this sample may be carry-over from other donors' samples.

There are a few counts of this clonotype. This chain connects TRBV29-1 to TRBJ2-4; the D gene is possibly TRBD2 (5 bases). This CDR3 has 15 residues. Germline lookup yields CDR1 SQVTM and CDR2 ANQGSEA. V was trimmed by 7 bases and J by 2 bases, leaving 18 bases between them. The CDR3, as DNA: TGCAGCGCTACCCGACCCCGGGGATCCAAAAACATTCAGTACTTC. Its protein product is CSATRPRGSKNIQYF.

Only a few counts were recorded for this clonotype. The chain carries TRBV27 and TRBJ2-2; no firm D call. Germline V gene sequence: CDR1 MNHEY, CDR2 SMNVEV (reference sequence). The length of the CDR3 is 13 residues. Trimming took 1 base from V and 6 from J, leaving 6 bases between them. CDR3: CASSLLLPGELFF. The CDR3 DNA sequence: TGTGCCAGCAGTTTATTGCTCCCCGGGGAGCTGTTTTTT.

Concerning this clonotype: A much larger clone lies a single base off, so this may be a read error. This chain uses TRBV7-2 with TRBJ2-7; D may correspond to TRBD1 or TRBD2 (5 bases each). Trimming removed 1 base from V and 8 bases from J, with 21 bases in between. Germline V gene data show CDR1 as SGHTA and CDR2 as FQGNSA. The CDR3 runs to 16 residues. The CDR3 region is CASSLGRAIREGQQYF. The CDR3 DNA reads as TGTGCCAGCAGCTTAGGTAGGGCCATCCGAGAGGGGCAGCAGTACTTC.

This clonotype was detected a few times. The chain recombines TRBV2 with TRBJ2-1; 7 nucleotides agree with TRBD2. CDR1 is SNHLY, CDR2 FYNNEI, per germline. The CDR3 totals 16 residues. Trimming took 1 base from V and 5 from J; bases not matched to a gene: 8. The CDR3 is CASSEGDYSGDNEQFF. CDR3 nucleotides: TGTGCCAGCAGTGAAGGGGACTACTCGGGGGACAATGAGCAGTTCTTC.

The chain couples TRBV20-1 to TRBJ2-1; weak D call: TRBD2 (7 bases). Germline V gene data show CDR1 as DFQATT and CDR2 as SNEGSKA (reference sequence). The CDR3 has 14 amino acids. Trimming took off 0 bases at V and 7 bases at J, with 13 bases between the two ends. CDR3 in amino acids: CSARDRGGVNEQFF. The CDR3, as DNA: TGCAGTGCTAGAGATAGGGGGGGCGTGAATGAGCAGTTCTTC.

V usage is TRBV5-8 and J usage is TRBJ2-1; perhaps D is TRBD1 or TRBD2 (6 bases each). The length of the CDR3 is 14 residues. Germline loops: CDR1 SGHTS, CDR2 YDEGEE. V shed 7 bases and J shed 1 base, with 12 bases lying between them. Here the CDR3 reads CASFGGGSYNEQFF. The CDR3 nucleotides are TGTGCCAGCTTCGGGGGCGGGTCCTACAATGAGCAGTTCTTC. Drawing the rest from reference TRBV5-8 and TRBJ2-1, the complete variable domain is EAGVTQSPTHLIKTRGQQATLRCSPISGHTSVYWYQQALGLGLQFLLWYDEGEERNRGNFPPRFSGRQFPNYSSELNVNALELEDSALYLCASFGGGSYNEQFFGPGTRLTVL.

The chain joins TRBV7-8 to TRBJ2-1; 11 bases are shared with TRBD2. Germline lookup yields CDR1 SGHVS and CDR2 FQNEAQ. The CDR3 runs to 16 residues. Unmatched junction bases numbered 5, after V lost 5 bases and J lost 2 bases. CDR3 amino acids: CASSPRTSGPYNEQFF. In DNA, the CDR3 is TGTGCCAGCAGCCCCCGGACTAGCGGGCCCTACAATGAGCAGTTCTTC.

This clonotype was recorded a few times. The chain couples TRBV5-6 to TRBJ2-7; D uncertain. From germline, CDR1 is SGHDT and CDR2 YYEEEE. The CDR3 has 13 amino acids. The V end was cut by 0 bases, the J end by 6 bases, with 10 bases between. In DNA form, the CDR3 reads TGTGCCAGCAGCTTGGATTTGGGATCCGAGCAGTACTTC. This codes for CASSLDLGSEQYF.

The chain combines TRBV15 with TRBJ1-1, with D unresolved. The CDR3 is 13 residues long. V was shortened by 5 bases and J by 7 bases, with 14 bases between the two germline ends. Germline CDR1 LNHNV, CDR2 YYDKDF (reference sequence). The CDR3 loop reads CATSPWAQDEAFF. CDR3 coding DNA: TGTGCCACCAGCCCCTGGGCCCAGGATGAAGCTTTCTTT.

The CDR3 region is CSAAIPGGLPNNEQFF. In nucleotides, the CDR3 is TGCAGTGCTGCTATTCCGGGGGGGCTCCCTAACAATGAGCAGTTCTTC. The chain recombines TRBV20-1 with TRBJ2-1; the match to TRBD2 covers 8 bases. The germline CDR1 and CDR2 sequences are DFQATT and SNEGSKA (reference sequence). V trimming: 5 bases; J trimming: 5 bases; junction bases outside the gene matches: 14. The CDR3 has 16 amino acids.

This clonotype was detected a few times. The chain recombines TRBV7-9 with TRBJ2-5, with 8 bases aligning to TRBD1. The V gene's germline CDR1 is SEHNR and CDR2 FQNEAQ (reference sequence). V gave up 4 bases and J gave up 5 bases; unmatched junction bases: 3. The CDR3 runs 13 residues. CDR3 in DNA: TGTGCCAGCAGCTCTAGACAGGGGGAGACCCAGTACTTC. Its protein product is CASSSRQGETQYF.

The chain has TRBV12-3 or TRBV12-4 and TRBJ2-3; 10 bases are a match to TRBD2. V lost 2 bases, J lost 6 bases, and 8 bases stayed unmatched. CDR3 size: 16 residues. CDR3 region: CASSLIAGGRWDTQYF. The DNA of the CDR3 is TGTGCCAGCAGTTTAATAGCGGGGGGCCGATGGGATACGCAGTATTTT.

This chain connects TRBV2 to TRBJ2-1, with a tentative D call TRBD2 (6 bases). CDR1 is SNHLY and CDR2 is FYNNEI in the germline V gene. The CDR3 runs to 15 residues. V lost 8 bases and J lost 0, with 14 bases in between. CDR3 DNA: TGTGCCAGCTGCCGGGCGGGGAGCTCCTACAATGAGCAGTTCTTC. It specifies CASCRAGSSYNEQFF.

Only a few counts were recorded for this clonotype. This chain connects TRBV27 to TRBJ2-3; possible D gene TRBD2, 6 bases. This CDR3 has 13 residues. The germline V gene encodes CDR1 MNHEY and CDR2 SMNVEV (reference sequence). V was clipped by 2 bases and J by 6 bases, with 9 bases between them. CDR3 amino acids: CASSLRGWDTQYF. DNA for the CDR3: TGTGCCAGCAGTTTACGGGGGTGGGATACGCAGTATTTT.